The present T cell receptor beta chain was sequenced within a study of identical twins. The length of the CDR3 is 15 residues. The germline V and J ends were trimmed by 0 bases and 1 base, with 10 bases remaining between them. CDR1 LGHDT and CDR2 YNNKEL come from the germline V gene (reference sequence). TCRdb reanalysed the 5' RACE reads using MiXCR and keeps one entry per CDR3 protein. The sample consists of 400,000 to 550,000 distinct CDR3 sequences, around 15% of them appearing once. This sample was also put to use in a study of yellow fever vaccine responses in identical twins. That investigation notes: Twins reportedly mounted vaccine T cell responses that seemed partly convergent, partly personalized.

The TCR originated in a woman aged 18-30 years in good health. The material sequenced was CD4+ T cells sorted from blood. The chain recombines TRBV3-1 with TRBJ2-7; D possibly corresponds to TRBD2 (5 bases). The CDR3 region is CASSQDTDWSYEQYF. CDR3 in DNA: TGTGCCAGCAGCCAAGATACGGACTGGTCCTACGAGCAGTACTTC.